This T cell receptor beta chain was recorded in a study of blood T cells in healthy people across ages. V gave up 4 bases and J gave up 2 bases; unmatched junction bases: 11. The V gene's germline CDR1 is SGHRS and CDR2 YFSETQ. The CDR3 contains 18 residues. For the second PCR, which ran for roughly 6 to 12 cycles, a sample-barcoded 5' primer and a J-beta primer mix were used. Each cDNA molecule was tagged by a template-switch adaptor with 12 random nucleotides. In TCRdb, the 5' RACE reads were re-called with MiXCR into one record per CDR3 protein. This table has around 800,000 distinct CDR3 sequences, under 45% appearing once.

Sequencing was performed on blood. The TCR was taken from a man between 60 and 75 years old in good health. The V and J genes are TRBV5-1 and TRBJ2-6, with 8 nucleotides matching TRBD1. The CDR3 DNA reads as TGCGCCAGCAGCGTCCGGGACAGGTCCCGACCTGGGGCCAACGTCCTGACTTTC. This translates into CASSVRDRSRPGANVLTF.